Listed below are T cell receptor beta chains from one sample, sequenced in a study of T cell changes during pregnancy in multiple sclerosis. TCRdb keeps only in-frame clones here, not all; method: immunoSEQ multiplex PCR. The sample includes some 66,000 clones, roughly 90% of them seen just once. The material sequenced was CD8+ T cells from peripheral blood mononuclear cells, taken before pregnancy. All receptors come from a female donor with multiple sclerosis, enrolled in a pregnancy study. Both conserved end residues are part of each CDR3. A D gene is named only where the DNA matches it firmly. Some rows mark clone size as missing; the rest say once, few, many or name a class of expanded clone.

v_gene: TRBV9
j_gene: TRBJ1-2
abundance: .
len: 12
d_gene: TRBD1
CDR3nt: TGTGCCAGCAGCGAAGGGGGCTCTGGCTACACCTTC
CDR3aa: CASSEGGSGYTF

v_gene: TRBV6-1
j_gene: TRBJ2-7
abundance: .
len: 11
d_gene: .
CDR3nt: TGTGCCAGCAGTGAGGGGGGCGAGCAGTACTTC
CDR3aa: CASSEGGEQYF

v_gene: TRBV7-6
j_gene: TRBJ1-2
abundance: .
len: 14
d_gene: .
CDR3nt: TGTGCCAGCAGCTTAAGTGCGAACAGTGACGGCTACACCTTC
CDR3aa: CASSLSANSDGYTF

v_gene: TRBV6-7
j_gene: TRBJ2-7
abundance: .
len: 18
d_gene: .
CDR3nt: TGTGCCAGCAGTTACTCCAGGCCGGTTGCGGGGCGAAACTACGAGCAGTACTTC
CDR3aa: CASSYSRPVAGRNYEQYF

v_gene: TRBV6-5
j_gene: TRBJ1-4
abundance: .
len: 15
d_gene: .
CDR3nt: TGTGCCAGCAGTGCCCAGACAGGATATAATGAAAAACTGTTTTTT
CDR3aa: CASSAQTGYNEKLFF

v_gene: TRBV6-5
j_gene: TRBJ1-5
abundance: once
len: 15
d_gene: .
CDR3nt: TGTGCCAGCAGTCCTACGCGTTCGAGCAATCAGCCCCAGCATTTT
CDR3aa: CASSPTRSSNQPQHF

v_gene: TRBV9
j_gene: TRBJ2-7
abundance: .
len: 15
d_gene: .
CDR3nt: TGTGCCAGCAGCGTAGACCCCGGGGGAGAATACGAGCAGTACTTC
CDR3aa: CASSVDPGGEYEQYF

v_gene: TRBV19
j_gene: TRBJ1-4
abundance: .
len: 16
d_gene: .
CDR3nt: TGTGCCAGTAGTATACAAGAAGGAGACCCGGATGAAAAACTGTTTTTT
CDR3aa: CASSIQEGDPDEKLFF

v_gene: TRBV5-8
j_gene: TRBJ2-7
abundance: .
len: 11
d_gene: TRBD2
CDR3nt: TGTGCCAGCAGCCTCGGGGGGGGGCAGTACTTC
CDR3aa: CASSLGGGQYF

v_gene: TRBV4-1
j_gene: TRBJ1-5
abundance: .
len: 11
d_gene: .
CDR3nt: TGTGCCAGCAGCCAAGGAGGGCCCCAGCATTTT
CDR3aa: CASSQGGPQHF

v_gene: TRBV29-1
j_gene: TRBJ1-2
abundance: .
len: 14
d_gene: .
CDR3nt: TGCAGCGTTGAAGATCCGTCAACGGTGAATGGCTACACCTTC
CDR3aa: CSVEDPSTVNGYTF

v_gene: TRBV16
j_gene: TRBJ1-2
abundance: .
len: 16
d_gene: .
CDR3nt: TGTGCCAGCAGCCAAGGGCTGGCGCCGACTAACTATGGCTACACCTTC
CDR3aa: CASSQGLAPTNYGYTF

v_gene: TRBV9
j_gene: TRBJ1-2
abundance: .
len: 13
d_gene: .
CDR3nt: TGTGCCAGCAGCGGAGGACTGAACTATGGCTACACCTTC
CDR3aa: CASSGGLNYGYTF

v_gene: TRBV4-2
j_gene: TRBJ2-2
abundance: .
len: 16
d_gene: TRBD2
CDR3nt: TGTGCCAGCAGCCAAGCCCCAGGACTAGCCGTCGGGGAGCTGTTTTTT
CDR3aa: CASSQAPGLAVGELFF

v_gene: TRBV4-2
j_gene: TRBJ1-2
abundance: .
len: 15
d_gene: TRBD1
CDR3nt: TGTGCCAGCAGCCCTGGACAGGTCTCGAGCTATGGCTACACCTTC
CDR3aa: CASSPGQVSSYGYTF

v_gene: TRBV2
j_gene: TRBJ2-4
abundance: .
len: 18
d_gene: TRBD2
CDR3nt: TGTGCCAGCAGGAAGACTAGCGGGGTTCAACTAGCCAAAAACATTCAGTACTTC
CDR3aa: CASRKTSGVQLAKNIQYF

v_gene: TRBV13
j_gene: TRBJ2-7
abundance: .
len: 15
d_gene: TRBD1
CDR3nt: TGTGCCAGCAGCTTAGAAGGGACAGGGGTCTACGAGCAGTACTTC
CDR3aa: CASSLEGTGVYEQYF

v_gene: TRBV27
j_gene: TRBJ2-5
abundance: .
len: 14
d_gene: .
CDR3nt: TGTGCCAGCAGTTTAGCACGGTCCGGGGAGACCCAGTACTTC
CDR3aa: CASSLARSGETQYF

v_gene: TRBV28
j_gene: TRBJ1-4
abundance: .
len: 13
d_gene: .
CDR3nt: TGTGCCAGCATGACAGGAACTAATGAAAAACTGTTTTTT
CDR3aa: CASMTGTNEKLFF

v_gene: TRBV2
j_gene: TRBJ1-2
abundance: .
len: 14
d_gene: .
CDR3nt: TGTGCCAGCAGCTCAAAACCGGAGGGGTATGGCTACACCTTC
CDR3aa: CASSSKPEGYGYTF

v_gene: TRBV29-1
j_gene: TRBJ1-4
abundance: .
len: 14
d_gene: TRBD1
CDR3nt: TGCAGCGTTGTAGGGACAGCCCATAATGAAAAACTGTTTTTT
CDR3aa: CSVVGTAHNEKLFF

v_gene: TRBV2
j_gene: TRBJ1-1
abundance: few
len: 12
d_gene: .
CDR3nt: TGTGCCAGCATGGGAGGAGACACTGAAGCTTTCTTT
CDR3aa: CASMGGDTEAFF